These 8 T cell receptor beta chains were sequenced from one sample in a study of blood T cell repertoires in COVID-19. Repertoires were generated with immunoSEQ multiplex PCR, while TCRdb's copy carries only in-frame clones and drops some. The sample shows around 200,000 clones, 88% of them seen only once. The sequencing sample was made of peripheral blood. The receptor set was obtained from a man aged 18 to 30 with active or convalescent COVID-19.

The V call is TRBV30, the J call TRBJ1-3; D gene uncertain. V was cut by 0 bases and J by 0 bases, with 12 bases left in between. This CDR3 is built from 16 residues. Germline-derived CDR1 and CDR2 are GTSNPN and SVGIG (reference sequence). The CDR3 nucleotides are TGTGCCTGGAGTGTAAGAGGGTTCTACTCTGGAAACACCATATATTTT. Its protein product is CAWSVRGFYSGNTIYF.

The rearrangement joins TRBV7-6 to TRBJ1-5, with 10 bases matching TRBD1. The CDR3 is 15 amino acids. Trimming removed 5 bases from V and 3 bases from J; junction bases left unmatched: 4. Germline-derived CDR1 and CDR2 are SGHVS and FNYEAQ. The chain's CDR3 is CASSAGTGDNQPQHF. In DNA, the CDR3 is TGTGCCAGCAGCGCCGGGACAGGGGACAATCAGCCCCAGCATTTT.

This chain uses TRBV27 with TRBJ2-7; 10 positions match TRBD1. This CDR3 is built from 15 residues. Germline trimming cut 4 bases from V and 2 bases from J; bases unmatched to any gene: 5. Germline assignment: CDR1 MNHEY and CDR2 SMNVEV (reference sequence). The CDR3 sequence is CASSSGTGVPYEQYF. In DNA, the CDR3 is TGTGCCAGCAGTTCAGGGACAGGGGTTCCCTACGAGCAGTACTTC.

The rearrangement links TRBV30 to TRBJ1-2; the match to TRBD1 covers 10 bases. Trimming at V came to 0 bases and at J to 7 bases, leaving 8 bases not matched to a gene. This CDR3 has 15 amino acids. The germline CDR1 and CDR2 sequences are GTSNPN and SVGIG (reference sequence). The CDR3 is CAWSVNLGTGVGYTF. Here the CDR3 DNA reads TGTGCCTGGAGTGTAAACTTGGGGACAGGGGTTGGCTACACCTTC.

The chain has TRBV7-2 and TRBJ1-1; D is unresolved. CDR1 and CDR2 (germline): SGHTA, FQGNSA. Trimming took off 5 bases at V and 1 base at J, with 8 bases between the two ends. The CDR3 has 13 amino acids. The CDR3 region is CASSLRQNTEAFF. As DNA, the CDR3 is TGTGCCAGCAGCCTCCGACAGAACACTGAAGCTTTCTTT.

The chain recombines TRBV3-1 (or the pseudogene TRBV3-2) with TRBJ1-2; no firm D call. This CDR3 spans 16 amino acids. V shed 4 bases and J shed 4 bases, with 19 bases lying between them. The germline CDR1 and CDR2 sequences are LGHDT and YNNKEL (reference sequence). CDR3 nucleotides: TGTGCCAGCAGCCCAATGGCGGTGCCCGGTGTCTATGGCTACACCTTC. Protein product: CASSPMAVPGVYGYTF.

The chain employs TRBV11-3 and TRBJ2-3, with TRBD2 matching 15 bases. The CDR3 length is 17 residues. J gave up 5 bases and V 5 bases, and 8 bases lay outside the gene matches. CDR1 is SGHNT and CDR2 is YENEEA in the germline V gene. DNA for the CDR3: TGTGCCAGCAGCCTACGGACTAGCGGGGGGGCCGGAGATACGCAGTATTTT. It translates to CASSLRTSGGAGDTQYF.

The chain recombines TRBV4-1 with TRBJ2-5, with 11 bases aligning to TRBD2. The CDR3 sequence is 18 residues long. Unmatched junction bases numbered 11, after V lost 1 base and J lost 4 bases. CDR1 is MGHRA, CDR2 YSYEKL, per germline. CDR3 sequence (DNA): TGCGCCAGCAGCCAAGGCATGAATAGCGGGAGGGGACGAGAGACCCAGTACTTC. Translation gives CASSQGMNSGRGRETQYF.